Following are 23 T cell receptor beta chains from one sample sequenced in a study of cytomegalovirus exposure and HLA in healthy donors. The PCR used 60 Vbeta and 13 Jbeta primers. Here immunoSEQ multiplex PCR was the method, and the copy in TCRdb shows in-frame clones only, minus some. The table has roughly 140,000 clones, about four fifths seen once. The source material was PBMCs. Receptors originate from a man aged 45 to 65 in good health and CMV-seropositive.

The table lists this clone with a count of one. The V gene is TRBV30, the J gene TRBJ1-5; D not certain. CDR1 is GTSNPN, CDR2 SVGIG, per germline (reference sequence). The ends were cut back, 0 bases at V and 5 bases at J, with 8 bases in the middle. The CDR3 loop spans 13 amino acids. Here the CDR3 reads CAWSVRVDQPQHF. CDR3 sequence (DNA): TGTGCCTGGAGTGTACGGGTGGATCAGCCCCAGCATTTT.

The chain links TRBV5-4 to TRBJ2-5; the match to TRBD2 covers 8 bases. Germline V CDR1 and CDR2: SGHNT, YYREEE (reference sequence). There are 18 residues in the CDR3. V gave up 3 bases and J gave up 3 bases; unmatched junction bases: 16. The CDR3 sequence is CASSSLRGSGGIEETQYF. Written as DNA, the CDR3 is TGTGCCAGCAGCTCGCTGAGGGGAAGCGGGGGTATAGAAGAGACCCAGTACTTC.

The chain is built from TRBV6-5 and TRBJ2-7; 10 nucleotides line up with TRBD1. The germline V gene encodes CDR1 MNHEY and CDR2 SVGAGI. The CDR3 sequence is 14 residues long. V was clipped by 8 bases and J by 6 bases; unmatched bases: 10. In DNA, the CDR3 is TGTGCCAGCTGGGGGCGTGACAGGGGGCTCGAGCAGTACTTC. Encoded protein: CASWGRDRGLEQYF.

The rearrangement links TRBV19 to TRBJ2-7; weak D call: TRBD2 (6 bases). V was pared by 4 bases and J by 0 bases, with 19 bases between. Germline V gene lookup returns CDR1 LNHDA and CDR2 SQIVND (reference sequence). This CDR3 has 17 residues. The CDR3, as DNA: TGTGCCAGTAGTAATCCCCGGGGCGCGCGGGACTCCTACGAGCAGTACTTC. Translation: CASSNPRGARDSYEQYF.

The chain has TRBV28 and TRBJ2-1; D is possibly TRBD1 (6 bases). The CDR3 is 15 residues long. Germline V gene sequence: CDR1 MDHEN, CDR2 SYDVKM. V was cut by 2 bases and J by 0 bases, with 8 bases left in between. The CDR3 DNA reads TGTGCCAGCAGTTTAGACAGGAGCTCCTACAATGAGCAGTTCTTC. Translation: CASSLDRSSYNEQFF.

About this clone: A read error may account for a junction end that differs from germline. The chain has TRBV7-9 and TRBJ2-1, with 12 bases that match TRBD2. The CDR3 runs 18 residues. Germline V CDR1 and CDR2: SEHNR, FQNEAQ (reference sequence). CDR3 sequence: CSSSETASGRAGGNEQFF. The CDR3 DNA follows: TGTTCCAGCAGCGAGACGGCTAGCGGGAGGGCCGGGGGGAATGAGCAGTTCTTC.

The CDR3 loop is CARGARFGEQYF. For the CDR3, the DNA is TGTGCCAGGGGAGCACGGTTTGGTGAGCAGTACTTC. V gene TRBV27 combines with J gene TRBJ2-7; perhaps TRBD2 as D (5 bases). The CDR3 has 12 residues. V was shortened by 9 bases and J by 7 bases, with 16 bases between the two germline ends. In germline, CDR1 is MNHEY, CDR2 SMNVEV (reference sequence).

This sequence joins TRBV9 and TRBJ2-1, with 8 bases fitting TRBD2. Trimming cost V 4 bases and J 7 bases; bases outside gene matches: 7. Per the germline V gene, CDR1 is SGDLS and CDR2 is YYNGEE. This CDR3 has 14 residues. The CDR3 DNA follows: TGTGCCAGCAGCCCAAGGTCGGGGGGGAATGAGCAGTTCTTC. Translated, it gives CASSPRSGGNEQFF.

This CDR3 is CASSLVGQGTSYEQYF. The CDR3 DNA follows: TGTGCCAGCAGCTTAGTGGGACAGGGAACATCCTACGAGCAGTACTTC. The chain joins TRBV11-2 to TRBJ2-7; 9 nucleotides align to TRBD1. Germline CDR1 and CDR2: SGHAT and FQNNGV. V was pared by 1 base and J by 1 base, with 5 bases of the junction left unmatched. The CDR3 length is 16 residues.

This chain joins TRBV27 and TRBJ1-1, with D possibly being TRBD1 (5 bases). Germline V gene sequence: CDR1 MNHEY, CDR2 SMNVEV (reference sequence). The CDR3 is made up of 15 amino acids. V lost 5 bases to trimming and J lost 1 base, with 14 bases between them. The CDR3 is CASSPLREANTEAFF. CDR3 DNA sequence: TGTGCCAGCAGTCCGCTCAGGGAAGCGAACACTGAAGCTTTCTTT.

CDR3 nucleotide sequence: TGTGCCAGCAGCCAGAGGGAAGAGGGAAGGGAGCAGTACTTC. Translation: CASSQREEGREQYF. The V gene is TRBV4-2, the J gene TRBJ2-7; possible D gene TRBD2, 5 bases. Germline CDR1 reads LGHNA; CDR2 reads YNFKEQ. The CDR3 is 14 residues long. Trimming took 3 bases from V and 7 from J, leaving 16 bases between them.

About this clone: A junction end diverges from the germline sequence, so it may reflect a read error. The V call is TRBV6-5, the J call TRBJ1-1; D possibly corresponds to TRBD1 (5 bases). This CDR3 has 16 residues. Germline CDR1 reads MNHEY; CDR2 reads SVGAGI. The DNA for the CDR3 is TGTGCCAGCAGTTACCAGTATTTAAGTCCAGGGACTGTAGCTTTCTTT. Protein product: CASSYQYLSPGTVAFF.

This chain connects TRBV7-8 to TRBJ2-3, with TRBD2 matching 8 bases. V was clipped by 6 bases and J by 5 bases; unmatched bases: 10. The CDR3 contains 15 residues. Germline CDR1 and CDR2: SGHVS and FQNEAQ. The CDR3, as DNA: TGTGCCAGCAGACAAAGGCCAGCGGGAGTAGATACGCAGTATTTT. This gives the protein CASRQRPAGVDTQYF.

This chain uses TRBV7-9 with TRBJ1-2; 7 nucleotides line up with TRBD1. The germline CDR1 and CDR2 sequences are SEHNR and FQNEAQ (reference sequence). The CDR3 runs 19 residues. V lost 3 bases to trimming and J lost 3 bases; unmatched junction nucleotides: 19. CDR3 DNA: TGTGCCAGCAGCTTCCCAGGGGGGCGGGCCGCACCGCGGGACTATGGCTACACCTTC. Its translation is CASSFPGGRAAPRDYGYTF. Drawing the rest from reference TRBV7-9 and TRBJ1-2, the complete variable domain is DTGVSQNPRHKITKRGQNVTFRCDPISEHNRLYWYRQTLGQGPEFLTYFQNEAQLEKSRLLSDRFSAERPKGSFSTLEIQRTEQGDSAMYLCASSFPGGRAAPRDYGYTFGSGTRLTVV.

The rearrangement joins TRBV29-1 to TRBJ2-1, with 10 nucleotides matching TRBD2. Per germline, CDR1 SQVTM and CDR2 ANQGSEA. With 7 bases clipped from V and 3 bases from J, the junction kept 6 bases outside the gene matches. This CDR3 comprises 14 residues. DNA for the CDR3: TGCAGCGGCCGTAGCGGGAGGTTCTACAATGAGCAGTTCTTC. Its translation: CSGRSGRFYNEQFF.

Concerning this clone: This sample includes further DNA sequences coding for the same CDR3. This rearrangement joins TRBV7-9 to TRBJ2-7; a weak D match, TRBD1 (7 bases). Germline CDR1 and CDR2: SEHNR and FQNEAQ (reference sequence). V lost 2 bases to trimming and J lost 2 bases, with 13 bases between them. There are 15 residues in the CDR3. The CDR3 loop is CASSLRAGGTYEQYF. For the CDR3, the DNA is TGTGCCAGCAGCTTAAGGGCAGGGGGGACCTACGAGCAGTACTTC.

The V and J genes are TRBV19 and TRBJ1-2; TRBD1 might be the D (6 bases). CDR1 LNHDA and CDR2 SQIVND come from the germline V gene (reference sequence). The CDR3 spans 17 residues. Trimming took 6 bases from V and 1 from J, leaving 21 bases between them. CDR3 sequence: CASSPWTAERINYGYTF. CDR3 sequence (DNA): TGTGCCAGTAGCCCGTGGACAGCCGAACGAATTAACTATGGCTACACCTTC.

The rearrangement links TRBV27 to TRBJ2-1, with D maybe TRBD2 (5 bases). Deletions cut 2 bases from V and 1 base from J, with 9 bases between. The CDR3 has 15 amino acids. Germline assignment: CDR1 MNHEY and CDR2 SMNVEV (reference sequence). The CDR3 reads CASSLRLTSYNEQFF. The CDR3 DNA reads as TGTGCCAGCAGTTTACGACTAACTTCCTACAATGAGCAGTTCTTC.

This sequence joins TRBV28 and TRBJ1-2; 8 positions agree with TRBD1. Germline V gives CDR1 MDHEN, CDR2 SYDVKM. The CDR3 runs to 15 residues. The junction had 12 bases not matched to a gene; V was cut back by 5 bases and J by 7 bases. CDR3 DNA sequence: TGTGCCAGCAGTGCCTTGGACAGGGACGTGTCTGGCTACACCTTC. This encodes CASSALDRDVSGYTF.

This clone has a handful of counts. V is TRBV11-2 and J is TRBJ1-1, with D unclear. V shed 5 bases and J shed 7 bases, with 8 bases lying between them. In germline, CDR1 is SGHAT, CDR2 FQNNGV. This CDR3 has 11 amino acids. The CDR3 loop is CASSTQVEAFF. The CDR3 DNA follows: TGTGCCAGCAGCACGCAGGTTGAAGCTTTCTTT. The variable domain in full, with the rest retrieved from reference TRBV11-2 and TRBJ1-1, is EAGVAQSPRYKIIEKRQSVAFWCNPISGHATLYWYQQILGQGPKLLIQFQNNGVVDDSQLPKDRFSAERLKGVDSTLKIQPAKLEDSAVYLCASSTQVEAFFGQGTRLTVV.

The chain has TRBV28 and TRBJ2-5, with TRBD1 identical over 10 bases. J was trimmed by 1 base and V by 8 bases; bases with no gene match: 7. Germline CDR1 MDHEN, CDR2 SYDVKM. The CDR3 runs 15 residues. The CDR3 coding sequence is TGTGCCAGCTACCCCAGACAGGGGGCCCAAGAGACCCAGTACTTC. The encoded protein is CASYPRQGAQETQYF. The full variable domain, its missing parts supplied by reference TRBV28 and TRBJ2-5, is DVKVTQSSRYLVKRTGEKVFLECVQDMDHENMFWYRQDPGLGLRLIYFSYDVKMKEKGDIPEGYSVSREKKERFSLILESASTNQTSMYLCASYPRQGAQETQYFGPGTRLLVL.

The chain employs TRBV19 and TRBJ2-7; 12 nucleotides match TRBD2. CDR3 length: 16 amino acids. Germline V gene sequence: CDR1 LNHDA, CDR2 SQIVND (reference sequence). V lost 6 bases to trimming and J lost 6 bases; unmatched junction nucleotides: 12. CDR3: CASRNPSGRASGEQYF. The CDR3 DNA reads as TGTGCCAGTAGGAATCCTAGCGGGAGGGCCAGTGGCGAGCAGTACTTC.

There are a few counts of this clone. This chain links TRBV6-5 with TRBJ1-4; TRBD1 matches 7 bases. CDR3 length: 14 residues. V dropped 8 bases and J dropped 8; count of bases not matched to a gene: 11. Germline lookup yields CDR1 MNHEY and CDR2 SVGAGI. The CDR3 loop is CASRNRGVGEKLFF. The DNA for the CDR3 is TGTGCCAGCCGGAACAGGGGAGTGGGGGAAAAACTGTTTTTT.